This T cell receptor beta chain was identified during a study of blood T cell repertoires in COVID-19. About the research overall: Samples representing acute and convalescent COVID-19 were sourced from the United States, Italy and Spain. The analysed material was cDNA or gDNA that came from T cells, B-cell-depleted T cells, or PBMCs.

Original analysis: It was from reference gene primer amplification that nucleated cell counts were estimated. Sequencing used immunoSEQ multiplex PCR; TCRdb keeps in-frame clones, though not all of them. That table supplies the V and J calls and clone size; D and trimming were determined from the DNA. Of a few hundred thousand clones listed, 87% are singletons. There are 18 residues in the CDR3. CDR1 is MNHEY and CDR2 is SVGEGT in the germline V gene. With 4 bases clipped from V and 10 bases from J, the junction kept 21 bases outside the gene matches. The sequence was obtained from a young woman who had recovered from COVID-19. Sample: peripheral blood. The chain combines TRBV6-2 or TRBV6-3 with TRBJ1-2; 10 bases align to TRBD1. CDR3: CASSSARDRGFWLATYTF. The DNA for the CDR3 is TGTGCCAGCAGTTCGGCCCGGGACAGGGGATTTTGGCTTGCCACCTACACCTTC.